This T cell receptor beta chain emerged from a study of cytomegalovirus exposure and HLA in healthy donors. 60 Vbeta and 13 Jbeta primers were used in PCR. Generated by immunoSEQ multiplex PCR, the TCRdb table keeps only in-frame clones and is missing some. This table has roughly 190,000 clones, more than 75% appearing once. Per the germline V gene, CDR1 is SQVTM and CDR2 is ANQGSEA. The CDR3 spans 15 residues. Trimming at V came to 5 bases and at J to 0 bases, leaving 3 bases not matched to a gene. Source material: PBMCs. The gene calls are TRBV29-1 and TRBJ2-7, with TRBD2 matching over 14 bases. The clonotype was recovered from a woman in her twenties or thirties in good health and CMV-seropositive. This CDR3 reads CSVLGTSGSSYEQYF. CDR3 sequence (DNA): TGCAGCGTTCTCGGGACTAGCGGGAGCTCCTACGAGCAGTACTTC.